The rows below give T cell receptor beta chains drawn from one sample of a study of cytomegalovirus exposure and HLA in healthy donors. Sequencing was performed with immunoSEQ multiplex PCR; in TCRdb, only in-frame clones are kept and a portion is missing. This table holds about 120,000 clones, roughly 88% found once. The specimen was PBMCs. The receptor set was obtained from a woman in her twenties or thirties in good health and CMV-seropositive. Both conserved end residues are part of each CDR3. Fields, in order: V gene, D gene, J gene, clone size, CDR3 DNA, CDR3 protein. The D gene is left open where the match is weak. Size values are once, few and many counts, or a class for expanded clones, and some rows have none.

V: TRBV19; D: -; J: TRBJ1-1; size: -; DNA: TGTGCCAGTAGTAGTCTAGGGGTTTCGGGCACTGAAGCTTTCTTT; CDR3: CASSSLGVSGTEAFF
V: TRBV29-1; D: TRBD1; J: TRBJ1-1; size: -; DNA: TGCAGCGTTTACCATACAGGGGCTGAAGCTTTCTTT; CDR3: CSVYHTGAEAFF
V: TRBV29-1; D: -; J: TRBJ2-2; size: -; DNA: TGCAGCGTTGTTGCACAGTCAACCGGGGAGCTGTTTTTT; CDR3: CSVVAQSTGELFF
V: TRBV6-5; D: -; J: TRBJ1-1; size: -; DNA: TGTGCCAGCAGCTCCCGAGCCAGGGAGAACACTGAAGCTTTCTTT; CDR3: CASSSRARENTEAFF
V: TRBV4-3; D: TRBD1; J: TRBJ1-2; size: -; DNA: TGCGCCAGCAGCCAACTAACGGGACAGAACTATGGCTACACCTTC; CDR3: CASSQLTGQNYGYTF
V: TRBV19; D: -; J: TRBJ1-3; size: -; DNA: TGTGCCAGCGCCCCGACGGGGAGGAGAAACACCATATATTTT; CDR3: CASAPTGRRNTIYF
V: TRBV7-3; D: -; J: TRBJ2-3; size: -; DNA: TGTGCCAGCAGCCCCGGGACTCCGTTAGTATATACGCAGTATTTT; CDR3: CASSPGTPLVYTQYF
V: TRBV27; D: TRBD1; J: TRBJ2-7; size: -; DNA: TGTGCCAGCAGCCCCGGGACAGTGCCCTTCTACGAGCAGTACTTC; CDR3: CASSPGTVPFYEQYF
V: TRBV6-5; D: TRBD1; J: TRBJ2-1; size: -; DNA: TGTGCCAGCAGCAAAACAGGGGGTGCGTACAATGAGCAGTTCTTC; CDR3: CASSKTGGAYNEQFF
V: TRBV27; D: TRBD2; J: TRBJ2-5; size: -; DNA: TGTGCCAGCAGTTTGGTAGCGGGAGGGGTAGAGACCCAGTACTTC; CDR3: CASSLVAGGVETQYF
V: TRBV5-6; D: TRBD2; J: TRBJ2-5; size: -; DNA: TGTGCCAGCAGCCCGGGCTGGACTAGCGGGGTCCGGTACCAAGAGACCCAGTACTTC; CDR3: CASSPGWTSGVRYQETQYF
V: TRBV29-1; D: -; J: TRBJ2-5; size: -; DNA: TGCAGCGTTGCCCTCTGGACAGCCCAAGAGACCCAGTACTTC; CDR3: CSVALWTAQETQYF
V: TRBV5-1; D: -; J: TRBJ1-1; size: -; DNA: TGCGCCAGCAGCTTGGCCGGGGGGCTGACGAACACTGAAGCTTTCTTT; CDR3: CASSLAGGLTNTEAFF
V: TRBV5-6; D: TRBD1; J: TRBJ1-3; size: -; DNA: TGTGCCAGCAGTCGAACAGGGGCAGAAAACACCATATATTTT; CDR3: CASSRTGAENTIYF
V: TRBV30; D: -; J: TRBJ1-4; size: -; DNA: TGTGCCTGGAATGACGGGGGAACTAATGAAAAACTGTTTTTT; CDR3: CAWNDGGTNEKLFF
V: TRBV5-1; D: -; J: TRBJ2-5; size: -; DNA: TGCGCCAGCAGCACGGGACAAAATGTGGAGACCCAGTACTTC; CDR3: CASSTGQNVETQYF
V: TRBV19; D: TRBD1; J: TRBJ1-6; size: -; DNA: TGTGCCAGTAGCCCAAACAGGGGGCTGAGGAATTCACCCCTCCACTTT; CDR3: CASSPNRGLRNSPLHF
V: TRBV7-2; D: TRBD1; J: TRBJ2-2; size: -; DNA: TGTGCCAGCAGGCTTACTGGACAGGCCGGGGAGCTGTTTTTT; CDR3: CASRLTGQAGELFF
V: TRBV19; D: TRBD1; J: TRBJ1-2; size: -; DNA: TGTGCCAGTACCCCCCGCCCCGCAGGGGGTATGAACTATGGCTACACCTTC; CDR3: CASTPRPAGGMNYGYTF
V: TRBV19; D: TRBD2; J: TRBJ2-1; size: -; DNA: TGTGCCAGTAGTATCCGTAGCGGGGGGGTGGTTGAGCAGTTCTTC; CDR3: CASSIRSGGVVEQFF
V: TRBV4-1; D: TRBD2; J: TRBJ2-1; size: -; DNA: TGCGCCAGCAGCCAGCGGGAGGGTAACAATGAGCAGTTCTTC; CDR3: CASSQREGNNEQFF
V: TRBV6-5; D: -; J: TRBJ2-7; size: -; DNA: TGTGCCAGCAGTTCCACAGGGTTTCCCGGGGAGCAGTACTTC; CDR3: CASSSTGFPGEQYF
V: TRBV9; D: -; J: TRBJ2-3; size: -; DNA: TGTGCCAGCAGCGTAGGCAGTCCAGATACGCAGTATTTT; CDR3: CASSVGSPDTQYF
V: TRBV10-3; D: -; J: TRBJ1-5; size: -; DNA: TGTGCCATCAGTGAGTCGAGGGCAGGGGGCAATCAGCCCCAGCATTTT; CDR3: CAISESRAGGNQPQHF
V: TRBV15; D: TRBD2; J: TRBJ2-1; size: -; DNA: TGTGCCACCAGGGGGTCTAGCGGTCCCCTGGGGGAGCAGTTCTTC; CDR3: CATRGSSGPLGEQFF
V: TRBV6-6; D: TRBD1; J: TRBJ2-7; size: -; DNA: TGTGCCAGCAGTTACTCGAAAGGGACAGGACCCTACGAGCAGTACTTC; CDR3: CASSYSKGTGPYEQYF
V: TRBV5-1; D: -; J: TRBJ2-7; size: -; DNA: TGCGCCAGCAGCTTGGGGAACAGGGCGGTAAACGAGCAGTACTTC; CDR3: CASSLGNRAVNEQYF
V: TRBV2; D: -; J: TRBJ1-2; size: -; DNA: TGTGCCAGCACCAAGACAGCTTACTTCGGCTACACCTTC; CDR3: CASTKTAYFGYTF
V: TRBV4-3; D: -; J: TRBJ1-4; size: -; DNA: TGCGCCAGCAGCCACCGTTTAGGAGCTAATGAAAAACTGTTTTTT; CDR3: CASSHRLGANEKLFF
V: TRBV6-5; D: TRBD1; J: TRBJ2-5; size: -; DNA: TGTGCCAGCAGTTACTCTGGACAGGGGGAGACCCAGTACTTC; CDR3: CASSYSGQGETQYF
V: TRBV6-1; D: -; J: TRBJ1-2; size: -; DNA: -; CDR3: CASSDFWRGSANYGYTF
V: TRBV7-2; D: TRBD2; J: TRBJ2-7; size: once; DNA: TGTGCCAGCAGCTTGGGACTAGCGGGGACCGAGCAGTACTTC; CDR3: CASSLGLAGTEQYF
V: TRBV6-5; D: TRBD1; J: TRBJ2-7; size: -; DNA: TGTGCCAGCAAGCCGGGACAGGGGGTAAACGAGCAGTACTTC; CDR3: CASKPGQGVNEQYF
V: TRBV9; D: -; J: TRBJ1-2; size: -; DNA: TGTGCCAGCAGCGTAGATAGTAACTATGGCTACACCTTC; CDR3: CASSVDSNYGYTF
V: TRBV5-6; D: -; J: TRBJ1-1; size: -; DNA: TGTGCCAGCAGGGACATGGGTGTTACAAACACTGAAGCTTTCTTT; CDR3: CASRDMGVTNTEAFF
V: TRBV14; D: -; J: TRBJ2-7; size: -; DNA: TGTGCCAGCAGCGCCTGGACTTCCTACGAGCAGTACTTC; CDR3: CASSAWTSYEQYF
V: TRBV2; D: -; J: TRBJ1-1; size: -; DNA: TGTGCCAGCAGTGGGATAGGGGGAACTGAAGCTTTCTTT; CDR3: CASSGIGGTEAFF
V: TRBV14; D: TRBD2; J: TRBJ2-3; size: -; DNA: TGTGCCAGCAGCCAAGGTCTAGCGGGGGGCGCAGATACGCAGTATTTT; CDR3: CASSQGLAGGADTQYF
V: TRBV7-2; D: TRBD2; J: TRBJ2-5; size: -; DNA: TGTGCCAGCAGCCCTCGACTAGCGGGGGGGCCGGGGACCCAGTACTTC; CDR3: CASSPRLAGGPGTQYF
V: TRBV6-6; D: -; J: TRBJ2-5; size: -; DNA: TGTGCCAGCAGCTCAGAACAGGATGGACAAGAGACCCAGTACTTC; CDR3: CASSSEQDGQETQYF
V: TRBV4-3; D: -; J: TRBJ2-3; size: -; DNA: TGCGCCAGCAGCCGCGGGACCACAGATACGCAGTATTTT; CDR3: CASSRGTTDTQYF
V: TRBV28; D: -; J: TRBJ2-1; size: -; DNA: TGTGCCAGCAGGCGGGGTAGCTTCTACAATGAGCAGTTCTTC; CDR3: CASRRGSFYNEQFF
V: TRBV9; D: TRBD2; J: TRBJ2-3; size: -; DNA: TGTGCCAGCAGCGTAGATGTACTAGCGGGGGGATACACAGATACGCAGTATTTT; CDR3: CASSVDVLAGGYTDTQYF
V: TRBV27; D: -; J: TRBJ2-3; size: -; DNA: TGTGCCAGCAGTCCGCGAGGCGAGGGGGTTCTAGGAGATACGCAGTATTTT; CDR3: CASSPRGEGVLGDTQYF
V: TRBV27; D: TRBD2; J: TRBJ2-1; size: -; DNA: TGTGCCTGGGGGTCTAGCGGGGAGCTGGACAATGAGCAGTTCTTC; CDR3: CAWGSSGELDNEQFF
V: TRBV21-1; D: -; J: TRBJ2-5; size: once; DNA: TGTGCCAGCAGCAAAGTGGAGGGGGGGCAAGAGACCCAGTACTTC; CDR3: CASSKVEGGQETQYF